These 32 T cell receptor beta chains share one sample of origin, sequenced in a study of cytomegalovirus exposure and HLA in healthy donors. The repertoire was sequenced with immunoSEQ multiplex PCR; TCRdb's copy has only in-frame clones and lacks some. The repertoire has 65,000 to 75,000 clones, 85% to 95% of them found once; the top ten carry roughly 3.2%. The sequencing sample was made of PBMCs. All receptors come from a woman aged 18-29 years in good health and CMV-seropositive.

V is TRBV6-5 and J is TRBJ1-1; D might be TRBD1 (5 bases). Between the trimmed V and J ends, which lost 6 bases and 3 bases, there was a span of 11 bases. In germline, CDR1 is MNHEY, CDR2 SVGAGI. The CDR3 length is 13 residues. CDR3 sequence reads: CASRHDRDTEAFF. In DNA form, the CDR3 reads TGTGCCAGCAGACACGACAGAGACACTGAAGCTTTCTTT.

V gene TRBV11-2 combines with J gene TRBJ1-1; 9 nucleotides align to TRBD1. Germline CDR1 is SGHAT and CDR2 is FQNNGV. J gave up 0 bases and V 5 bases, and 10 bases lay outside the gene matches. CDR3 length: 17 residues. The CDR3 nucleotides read TGTGCCAGCAGCCCACCGGGACAGGGTAGCGTGAACACTGAAGCTTTCTTT. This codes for CASSPPGQGSVNTEAFF.

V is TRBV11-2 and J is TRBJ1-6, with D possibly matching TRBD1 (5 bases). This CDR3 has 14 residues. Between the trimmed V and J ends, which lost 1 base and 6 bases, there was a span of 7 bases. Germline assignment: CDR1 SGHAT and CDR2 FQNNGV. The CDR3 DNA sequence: TGTGCCAGCAGCTTAGGTCAGGGTAATTCACCCCTCCACTTT. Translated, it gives CASSLGQGNSPLHF.

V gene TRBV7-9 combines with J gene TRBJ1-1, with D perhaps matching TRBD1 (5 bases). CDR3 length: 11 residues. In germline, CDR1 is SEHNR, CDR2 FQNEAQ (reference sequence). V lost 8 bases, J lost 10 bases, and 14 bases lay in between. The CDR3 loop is CASSGIPLAFF. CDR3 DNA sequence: TGTGCCAGCTCAGGGATCCCTCTAGCTTTCTTT.

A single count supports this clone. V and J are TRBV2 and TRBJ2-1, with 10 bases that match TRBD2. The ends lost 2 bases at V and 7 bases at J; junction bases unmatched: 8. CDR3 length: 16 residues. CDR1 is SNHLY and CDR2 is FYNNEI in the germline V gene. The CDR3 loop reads CASSEPSGSIANEQFF. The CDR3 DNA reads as TGTGCCAGCAGTGAACCTAGCGGGAGTATTGCTAATGAGCAGTTCTTC.

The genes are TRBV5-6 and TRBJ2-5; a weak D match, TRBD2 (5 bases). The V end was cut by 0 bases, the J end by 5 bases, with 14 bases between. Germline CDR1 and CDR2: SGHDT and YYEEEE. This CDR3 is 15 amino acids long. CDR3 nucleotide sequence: TGTGCCAGCAGCTTGGTTTATTCCGGGGTCGAGACCCAGTACTTC. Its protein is CASSLVYSGVETQYF. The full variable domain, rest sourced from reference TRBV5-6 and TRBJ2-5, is DAGVTQSPTHLIKTRGQQVTLRCSPKSGHDTVSWYQQALGQGPQFIFQYYEEEERQRGNFPDRFSGHQFPNYSSELNVNALLLGDSALYLCASSLVYSGVETQYFGPGTRLLVL.

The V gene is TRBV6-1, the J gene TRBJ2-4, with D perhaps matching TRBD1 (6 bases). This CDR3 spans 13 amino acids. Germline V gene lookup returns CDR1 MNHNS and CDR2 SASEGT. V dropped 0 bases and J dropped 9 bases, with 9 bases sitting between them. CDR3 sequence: CASSEAQGSIQYF. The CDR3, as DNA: TGTGCCAGCAGTGAAGCGCAGGGGTCCATTCAGTACTTC.

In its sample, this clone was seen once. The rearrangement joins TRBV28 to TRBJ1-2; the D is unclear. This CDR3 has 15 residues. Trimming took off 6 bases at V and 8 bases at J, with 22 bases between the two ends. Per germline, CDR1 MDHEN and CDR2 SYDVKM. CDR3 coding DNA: TGTGCCAGCAGACCAGCCGGAGGCGGAAGTGCCGGCTACACCTTC. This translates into CASRPAGGGSAGYTF.

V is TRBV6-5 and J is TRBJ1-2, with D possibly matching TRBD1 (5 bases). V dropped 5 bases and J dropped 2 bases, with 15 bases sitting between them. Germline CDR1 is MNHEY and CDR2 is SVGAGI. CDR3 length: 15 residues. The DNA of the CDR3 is TGTGCCAGCAGTCGGGGAGGACAAAACAACTATGGCTACACCTTC. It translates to CASSRGGQNNYGYTF.

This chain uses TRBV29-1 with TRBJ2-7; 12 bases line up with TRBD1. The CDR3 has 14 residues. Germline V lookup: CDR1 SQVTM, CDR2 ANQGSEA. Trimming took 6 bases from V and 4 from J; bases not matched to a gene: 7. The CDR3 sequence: CSVGDRGLKYEQYF. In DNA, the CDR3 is TGCAGCGTGGGGGACAGGGGGCTTAAGTACGAGCAGTACTTC.

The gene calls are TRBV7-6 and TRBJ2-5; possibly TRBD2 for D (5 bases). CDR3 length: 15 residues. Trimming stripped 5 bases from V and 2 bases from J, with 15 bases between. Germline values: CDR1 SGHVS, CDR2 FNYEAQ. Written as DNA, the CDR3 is TGTGCCAGCAGCGACCCCCCGGGATGGCAAGAGACCCAGTACTTC. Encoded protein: CASSDPPGWQETQYF.

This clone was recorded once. DNA of the CDR3: TGTGCCAGCAAGGACAGCCCCAATGAGCAGTTCTTC. This translates into CASKDSPNEQFF. The chain employs TRBV28 and TRBJ2-1; D may be TRBD1 (6 bases). Trimming pared 7 bases from V and 6 bases from J, leaving 10 bases between. There are 12 residues in the CDR3. Germline assignment: CDR1 MDHEN and CDR2 SYDVKM.

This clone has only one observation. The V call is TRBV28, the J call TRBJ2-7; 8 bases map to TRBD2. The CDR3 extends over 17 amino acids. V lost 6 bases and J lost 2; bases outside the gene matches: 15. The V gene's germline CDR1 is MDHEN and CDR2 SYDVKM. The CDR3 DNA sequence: TGTGCCAGCAGCTACAATGTAATAGCGGGACGAGCCTACGAGCAGTACTTC. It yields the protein CASSYNVIAGRAYEQYF.

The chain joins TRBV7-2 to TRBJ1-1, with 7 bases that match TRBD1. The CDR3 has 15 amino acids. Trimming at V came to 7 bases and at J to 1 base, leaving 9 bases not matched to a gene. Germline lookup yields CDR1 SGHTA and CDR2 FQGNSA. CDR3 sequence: CASNPEGTANTEAFF. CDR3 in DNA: TGTGCCAGCAACCCCGAGGGGACAGCGAACACTGAAGCTTTCTTT.

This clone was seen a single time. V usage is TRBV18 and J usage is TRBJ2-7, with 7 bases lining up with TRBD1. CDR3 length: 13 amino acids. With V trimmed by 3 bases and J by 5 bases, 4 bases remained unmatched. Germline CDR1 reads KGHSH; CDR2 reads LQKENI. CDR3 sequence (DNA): TGTGCCAGCTCACCCTATACAGGGGACGAGCAGTACTTC. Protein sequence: CASSPYTGDEQYF.

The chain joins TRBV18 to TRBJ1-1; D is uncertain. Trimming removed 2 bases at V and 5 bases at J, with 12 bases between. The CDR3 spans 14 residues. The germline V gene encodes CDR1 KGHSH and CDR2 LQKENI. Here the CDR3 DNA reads TGTGCCAGCTCACCAACGGGAGTGGGGACTGAAGCTTTCTTT. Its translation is CASSPTGVGTEAFF.

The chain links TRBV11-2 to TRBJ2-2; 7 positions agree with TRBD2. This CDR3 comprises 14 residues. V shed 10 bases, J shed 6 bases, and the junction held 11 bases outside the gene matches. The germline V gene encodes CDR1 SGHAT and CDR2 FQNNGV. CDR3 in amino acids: CATGQLAGAGELFF. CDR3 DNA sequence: TGTGCCACTGGCCAGCTGGCGGGAGCCGGGGAGCTGTTTTTT.

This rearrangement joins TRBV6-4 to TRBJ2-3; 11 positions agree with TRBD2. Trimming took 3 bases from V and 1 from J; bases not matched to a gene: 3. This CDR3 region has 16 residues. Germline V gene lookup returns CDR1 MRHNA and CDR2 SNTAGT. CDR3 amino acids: CASSEGLAAGTDTQYF. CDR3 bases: TGTGCCAGCAGTGAGGGACTAGCGGCGGGCACAGATACGCAGTATTTT.

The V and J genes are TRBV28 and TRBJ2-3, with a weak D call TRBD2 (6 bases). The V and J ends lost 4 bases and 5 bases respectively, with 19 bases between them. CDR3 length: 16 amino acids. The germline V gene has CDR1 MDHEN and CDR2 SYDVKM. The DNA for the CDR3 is TGTGCCAGCAGTTCCCGCCGGAGGGAGGTCAGAGATACGCAGTATTTT. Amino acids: CASSSRRREVRDTQYF.

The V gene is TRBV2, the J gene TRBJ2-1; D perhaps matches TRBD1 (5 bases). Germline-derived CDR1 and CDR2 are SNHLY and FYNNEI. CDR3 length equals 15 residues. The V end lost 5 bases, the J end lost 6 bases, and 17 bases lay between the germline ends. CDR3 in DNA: TGTGCCAGCAGTCCGGACATTGGGTCTAGCAATGAGCAGTTCTTC. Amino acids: CASSPDIGSSNEQFF.

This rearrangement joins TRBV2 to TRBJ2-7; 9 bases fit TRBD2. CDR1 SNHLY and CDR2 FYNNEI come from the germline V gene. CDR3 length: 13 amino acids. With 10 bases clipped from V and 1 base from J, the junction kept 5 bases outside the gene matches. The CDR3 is CATDSGRSYEQYF. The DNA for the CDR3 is TGTGCCACCGATAGCGGGAGATCCTACGAGCAGTACTTC. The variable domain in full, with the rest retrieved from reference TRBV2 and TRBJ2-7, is EPEVTQTPSHQVTQMGQEVILRCVPISNHLYFYWYRQILGQKVEFLVSFYNNEISEKSEIFDDQFSVERPDGSNFTLKIRSTKLEDSAMYFCATDSGRSYEQYFGPGTRLTVT.

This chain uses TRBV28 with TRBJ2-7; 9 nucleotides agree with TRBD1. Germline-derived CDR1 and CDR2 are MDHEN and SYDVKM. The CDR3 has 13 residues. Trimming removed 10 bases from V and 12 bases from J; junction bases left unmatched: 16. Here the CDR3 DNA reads TGTGCCACGTCTGAACAGGGGGCCCGATTTTCGTACTTC. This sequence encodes CATSEQGARFSYF.

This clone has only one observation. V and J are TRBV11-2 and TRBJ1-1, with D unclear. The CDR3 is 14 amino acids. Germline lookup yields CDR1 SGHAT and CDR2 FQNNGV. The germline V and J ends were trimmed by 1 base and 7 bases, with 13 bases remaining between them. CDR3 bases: TGTGCCAGCAGCTTAGCGGAGTCCCTGGGTGAAGCTTTCTTT. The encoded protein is CASSLAESLGEAFF.

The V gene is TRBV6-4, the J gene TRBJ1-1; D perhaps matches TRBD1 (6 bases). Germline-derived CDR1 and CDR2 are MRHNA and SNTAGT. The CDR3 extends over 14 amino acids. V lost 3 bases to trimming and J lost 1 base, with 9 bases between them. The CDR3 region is CASSEQQGNTEAFF. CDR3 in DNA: TGTGCCAGCAGTGAACAACAGGGGAACACTGAAGCTTTCTTT.

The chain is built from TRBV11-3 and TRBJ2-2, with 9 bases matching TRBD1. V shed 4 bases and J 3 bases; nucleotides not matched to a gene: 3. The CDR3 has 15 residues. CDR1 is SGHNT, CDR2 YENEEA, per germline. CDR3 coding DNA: TGTGCCAGCAGCTCCCGGGACAGGGACACCGGGGAGCTGTTTTTT. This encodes CASSSRDRDTGELFF.

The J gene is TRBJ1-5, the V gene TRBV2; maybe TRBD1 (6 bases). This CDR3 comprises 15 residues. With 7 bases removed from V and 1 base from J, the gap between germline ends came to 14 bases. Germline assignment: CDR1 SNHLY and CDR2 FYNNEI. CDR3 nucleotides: TGTGCCAGCAAACTCCGGGGGGCGAGCAATCAGCCCCAGCATTTT. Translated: CASKLRGASNQPQHF.

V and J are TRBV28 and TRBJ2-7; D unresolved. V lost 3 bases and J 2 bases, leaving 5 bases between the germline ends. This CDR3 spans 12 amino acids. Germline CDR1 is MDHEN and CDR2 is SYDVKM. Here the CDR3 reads CASSLRTYEQYF. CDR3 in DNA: TGTGCCAGCAGTTTGAGAACCTACGAGCAGTACTTC.

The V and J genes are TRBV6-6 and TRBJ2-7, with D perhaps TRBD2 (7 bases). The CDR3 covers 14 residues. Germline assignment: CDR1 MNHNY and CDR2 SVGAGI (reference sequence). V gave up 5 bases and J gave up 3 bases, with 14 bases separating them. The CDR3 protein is CASSKQGGDYEQYF. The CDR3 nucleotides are TGTGCCAGCAGTAAACAGGGAGGGGACTACGAGCAGTACTTC.

This CDR3 reads CASGLVYGQGLHEQYF. The CDR3 DNA sequence: TGTGCTAGTGGTTTGGTCTACGGACAGGGGCTCCACGAGCAGTACTTC. The chain is built from TRBV12-5 and TRBJ2-7, with 9 positions matching TRBD1. The CDR3 loop spans 16 amino acids. J was trimmed by 5 bases and V by 0 bases; bases with no gene match: 8. CDR1 is LGHNT, CDR2 FRNRAP, per germline.

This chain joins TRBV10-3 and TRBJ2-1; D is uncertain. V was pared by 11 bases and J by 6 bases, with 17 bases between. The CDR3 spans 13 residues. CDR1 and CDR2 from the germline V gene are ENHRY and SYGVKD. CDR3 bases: TGTGCCGCCAGTGCGCGGTTATTCAATGAGCAGTTCTTC. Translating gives CAASARLFNEQFF.

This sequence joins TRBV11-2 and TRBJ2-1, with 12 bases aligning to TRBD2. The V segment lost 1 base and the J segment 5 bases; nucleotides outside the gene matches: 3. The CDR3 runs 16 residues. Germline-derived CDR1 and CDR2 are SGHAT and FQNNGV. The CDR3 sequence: CASSLGLAGGHNEQFF. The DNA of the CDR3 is TGTGCCAGCAGCTTAGGGCTAGCGGGGGGGCACAATGAGCAGTTCTTC. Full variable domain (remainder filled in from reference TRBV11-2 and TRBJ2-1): EAGVAQSPRYKIIEKRQSVAFWCNPISGHATLYWYQQILGQGPKLLIQFQNNGVVDDSQLPKDRFSAERLKGVDSTLKIQPAKLEDSAVYLCASSLGLAGGHNEQFFGPGTRLTVL.

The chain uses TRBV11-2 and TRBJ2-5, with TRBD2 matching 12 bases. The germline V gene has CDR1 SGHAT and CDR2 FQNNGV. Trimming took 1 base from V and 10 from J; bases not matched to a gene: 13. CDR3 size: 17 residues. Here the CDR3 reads CASSLAPTRTSGNLQYF. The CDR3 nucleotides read TGTGCCAGCAGCTTAGCTCCTACCCGGACTAGCGGGAACCTCCAGTACTTC.